A selection of T cell receptor beta chains follows, all from one sample in a study of T cells in localized non-small cell lung cancer. The repertoire was sequenced with immunoSEQ multiplex PCR; TCRdb's copy has only in-frame clones and lacks some. This sample yields about 21,000 clones, of which 88% are seen a single time; roughly 30% belongs to the top ten. The source was peripheral blood mononuclear cells, collected before any cancer treatment. These receptors all stem from a male donor older than 55 with stage II lung adenocarcinoma. Each CDR3 is given with its conserved first and last residue. A D gene is named only where the DNA matches it firmly. Not every row has a clone size; where given, it reads once, few, many or a size class.

abundance: -; j_gene: TRBJ2-3; v_gene: TRBV5-1; d_gene: TRBD1; CDR3aa: CASSFEVGGADTQYF; CDR3nt: TGCGCCAGCAGCTTCGAAGTAGGGGGCGCAGATACGCAGTATTTT
abundance: -; j_gene: TRBJ2-3; v_gene: TRBV5-4; d_gene: TRBD2; CDR3aa: CASSLRLAGETDTQYF; CDR3nt: TGTGCCAGCAGCTTGAGACTAGCGGGAGAAACAGATACGCAGTATTTT
abundance: -; j_gene: TRBJ2-2; v_gene: TRBV6-1; d_gene: -; CDR3aa: CASSEQRRAGGELFF; CDR3nt: TGTGCCAGCAGTGAGCAGCGGAGGGCCGGCGGGGAGCTGTTTTTT
abundance: -; j_gene: TRBJ2-1; v_gene: TRBV5-1; d_gene: -; CDR3aa: CASRVDRYNEQFF; CDR3nt: TGCGCCAGCAGAGTTGACAGGTACAATGAGCAGTTCTTC
abundance: -; j_gene: TRBJ2-7; v_gene: TRBV5-1; d_gene: -; CDR3aa: CASKNWVDSSSEQYF; CDR3nt: TGCGCCAGCAAGAATTGGGTAGATTCGTCGTCGGAGCAGTACTTC
abundance: -; j_gene: TRBJ1-4; v_gene: TRBV6-6; d_gene: -; CDR3aa: CASTHTGRDEKLFF; CDR3nt: TGTGCCAGCACCCATACAGGGAGGGATGAAAAACTGTTTTTT
abundance: few; j_gene: TRBJ2-1; v_gene: TRBV6-5; d_gene: TRBD2; CDR3aa: CASSRSGRDYNEQFF; CDR3nt: TGTGCCAGCAGCCGTAGCGGGAGGGATTACAATGAGCAGTTCTTC
abundance: -; j_gene: TRBJ1-1; v_gene: TRBV7-9; d_gene: -; CDR3aa: CASSPGGALMNTEAFF; CDR3nt: TGTGCCAGCAGCCCTGGGGGAGCTCTAATGAACACTGAAGCTTTCTTT
abundance: -; j_gene: TRBJ2-1; v_gene: TRBV5-1; d_gene: TRBD2; CDR3aa: CASSSGLVAQFF; CDR3nt: TGCGCCAGCAGCTCGGGACTAGTGGCGCAGTTCTTC
abundance: once; j_gene: TRBJ2-7; v_gene: TRBV13; d_gene: TRBD2; CDR3aa: CASSIGLAGSVEQYF; CDR3nt: TGTGCCAGCAGCATAGGACTAGCGGGATCAGTCGAGCAGTACTTC
abundance: -; j_gene: TRBJ2-1; v_gene: TRBV28; d_gene: -; CDR3aa: CASSLDRLAFREQFF; CDR3nt: TGTGCCAGCAGTTTAGATAGGTTGGCCTTTCGTGAGCAGTTCTTC
abundance: -; j_gene: TRBJ2-1; v_gene: TRBV25-1; d_gene: TRBD1; CDR3aa: CASSELGQGYNEQFF; CDR3nt: TGTGCCAGCAGTGAACTGGGACAGGGCTACAATGAGCAGTTCTTC
abundance: -; j_gene: TRBJ2-1; v_gene: TRBV21-1; d_gene: -; CDR3aa: CASSKGDSPGVGTNEQFF; CDR3nt: TGTGCCAGCAGCAAAGGGGATAGTCCGGGCGTGGGTACCAATGAGCAGTTCTTC
abundance: -; j_gene: TRBJ2-5; v_gene: TRBV2; d_gene: -; CDR3aa: CASRQGRLALQETQYF; CDR3nt: TGTGCCAGCCGACAGGGACGTCTAGCGCTCCAAGAGACCCAGTACTTC
abundance: once; j_gene: TRBJ1-5; v_gene: TRBV5-1; d_gene: -; CDR3aa: CASSAGTSQPQHF; CDR3nt: TGCGCCAGCAGCGCCGGGACATCTCAGCCCCAGCATTTT
abundance: -; j_gene: TRBJ1-1; v_gene: TRBV28; d_gene: TRBD1; CDR3aa: CASSLTGKGTEAFF; CDR3nt: TGTGCCAGCAGTTTGACAGGGAAAGGGACTGAAGCTTTCTTT
abundance: -; j_gene: TRBJ2-1; v_gene: TRBV5-1; d_gene: TRBD2; CDR3aa: CASSSGLAGYNEQFF; CDR3nt: TGCGCCAGCAGCTCCGGACTAGCGGGGTACAATGAGCAGTTCTTC
abundance: few; j_gene: TRBJ2-7; v_gene: TRBV19; d_gene: -; CDR3aa: CASTGTGTYEQYF; CDR3nt: TGTGCCAGTACCGGGACGGGGACCTACGAGCAGTACTTC
abundance: -; j_gene: TRBJ1-4; v_gene: TRBV20-1; d_gene: -; CDR3aa: CSAWDNALFF; CDR3nt: TGCAGTGCTTGGGACAACGCACTGTTTTTT
abundance: -; j_gene: TRBJ2-1; v_gene: TRBV18; d_gene: TRBD1; CDR3aa: CASSRGQGYNEQFF; CDR3nt: TGTGCCAGCTCACGAGGACAGGGTTACAATGAGCAGTTCTTC
abundance: -; j_gene: TRBJ2-6; v_gene: TRBV7-8; d_gene: -; CDR3aa: CASSPALHGANVLTF; CDR3nt: TGTGCCAGCAGCCCGGCACTTCATGGGGCCAACGTCCTGACTTTC
abundance: -; j_gene: TRBJ2-5; v_gene: TRBV5-1; d_gene: -; CDR3aa: CASSLESETQYF; CDR3nt: TGCGCCAGCAGCTTGGAGTCGGAGACCCAGTACTTC
abundance: -; j_gene: TRBJ1-1; v_gene: TRBV19; d_gene: -; CDR3aa: CASSIDRRGTNTEAFF; CDR3nt: TGTGCCAGTAGTATAGATCGTAGAGGGACGAACACTGAAGCTTTCTTT
abundance: -; j_gene: TRBJ2-7; v_gene: TRBV2; d_gene: -; CDR3aa: CASRETGNFHEQYF; CDR3nt: TGTGCCAGCAGGGAGACTGGGAACTTCCACGAGCAGTACTTC
abundance: -; j_gene: TRBJ2-1; v_gene: TRBV11-2; d_gene: TRBD1; CDR3aa: CASSLPTGGMGEQFF; CDR3nt: TGTGCCAGCAGCTTGCCGACAGGGGGTATGGGTGAGCAGTTCTTC
abundance: -; j_gene: TRBJ2-1; v_gene: TRBV5-1; d_gene: TRBD2; CDR3aa: CASAPGGGRADEQFF; CDR3nt: TGCGCCAGCGCCCCCGGGGGCGGGAGGGCCGATGAGCAGTTCTTC
abundance: -; j_gene: TRBJ1-3; v_gene: TRBV28; d_gene: -; CDR3aa: CASSSPDRGTIYF; CDR3nt: TGTGCCAGCAGTTCCCCCGATCGGGGCACCATATATTTT
abundance: -; j_gene: TRBJ2-1; v_gene: TRBV5-1; d_gene: TRBD2; CDR3aa: CASRSGLVHIGDQFF; CDR3nt: TGCGCCAGCAGGAGCGGACTAGTTCATATCGGCGATCAGTTCTTC
abundance: -; j_gene: TRBJ2-7; v_gene: TRBV27; d_gene: -; CDR3aa: CASSLAREDEQYF; CDR3nt: TGTGCCAGCAGCCTCGCTAGAGAGGACGAGCAGTACTTC
abundance: -; j_gene: TRBJ2-5; v_gene: TRBV7-3; d_gene: -; CDR3aa: CASSVQGGGQETQYF; CDR3nt: TGTGCCAGCAGCGTACAAGGAGGGGGACAAGAGACCCAGTACTTC
abundance: -; j_gene: TRBJ1-1; v_gene: TRBV14; d_gene: -; CDR3aa: CASSNLQGSAFF; CDR3nt: TGTGCCAGCAGCAATCTACAGGGATCTGCTTTCTTT
abundance: -; j_gene: TRBJ2-7; v_gene: TRBV15; d_gene: -; CDR3aa: CATSRDLPRVHYEQYF; CDR3nt: TGTGCCACCAGCAGAGATCTCCCCAGGGTCCACTACGAGCAGTACTTC
abundance: -; j_gene: TRBJ2-1; v_gene: TRBV28; d_gene: TRBD1; CDR3aa: CASRATGTGWNEQFF; CDR3nt: TGTGCCAGCAGGGCCACCGGGACAGGGTGGAATGAGCAGTTCTTC
abundance: -; j_gene: TRBJ2-1; v_gene: TRBV5-1; d_gene: -; CDR3aa: CASSLVAGDPGYGYNEQFF; CDR3nt: TGCGCCAGCAGCTTGGTTGCGGGCGACCCAGGGTACGGGTACAATGAGCAGTTCTTC
abundance: -; j_gene: TRBJ2-1; v_gene: TRBV2; d_gene: TRBD1; CDR3aa: CASSPTGGGYNEQFF; CDR3nt: TGTGCCAGCAGCCCAACAGGGGGCGGGTACAATGAGCAGTTCTTC
abundance: -; j_gene: TRBJ2-3; v_gene: TRBV5-1; d_gene: -; CDR3aa: CASSLDTSHTQYF; CDR3nt: TGCGCCAGCAGCTTGGACACAAGCCATACGCAGTATTTT
abundance: once; j_gene: TRBJ1-4; v_gene: TRBV6-6; d_gene: -; CDR3aa: CASSRNEKLFF; CDR3nt: TGTGCCAGCAGTCGGAATGAAAAACTGTTTTTT
abundance: -; j_gene: TRBJ1-3; v_gene: TRBV4-1; d_gene: TRBD1; CDR3aa: CASSQGQGPLPGGNTIYF; CDR3nt: TGCGCCAGCAGCCAAGGACAGGGTCCCCTGCCTGGTGGAAACACCATATATTTT
abundance: -; j_gene: TRBJ2-2; v_gene: TRBV4-2; d_gene: TRBD2; CDR3aa: CASSQGTSDTGELFF; CDR3nt: TGTGCCAGCAGCCAGGGGACTAGCGACACCGGGGAGCTGTTTTTT
abundance: once; j_gene: TRBJ2-7; v_gene: TRBV7-9; d_gene: -; CDR3aa: CASSRLGYEQYF; CDR3nt: TGTGCCAGCAGCCGCTTAGGGTACGAGCAGTACTTC
abundance: -; j_gene: TRBJ2-5; v_gene: TRBV5-1; d_gene: -; CDR3aa: CASSLASGLQETQYF; CDR3nt: TGCGCCAGCAGCTTGGCCAGCGGGCTCCAAGAGACCCAGTACTTC